This section outlines one T cell receptor (beta chain) sequence together with its context. The record originates from a study of PD-L1 blockade in urothelial cancer. The overall study: Each participant's history included 0 to 3 prior chemotherapy regimens. Blood was analyzed 3 weeks (second dose) and 6 weeks after treatment start.

Time point reported: pretreatment peripheral blood. Assay used: immunoSEQ multiplex PCR; TCRdb lists only in-frame clones, some missing. The profile shows fewer than 80,000 clones, 81% of them singletons. Germline V CDR1 and CDR2: SGHRS, YFSETQ. The CDR3 consists of 14 residues. Trimming removed 3 bases at V and 3 bases at J, with 9 bases between. Sequencing used PBMCs, obtained around atezolizumab (anti-PD-L1) treatment. This TCR derives from a man aged 65-85 years with urothelial cancer. The rearrangement uses TRBV5-1 and TRBJ1-4, with a weak D call TRBD1 (6 bases). DNA of the CDR3: TGCGCCAGCAGCTCGGACAGTTCTAATGAAAAACTGTTTTTT. It translates to CASSSDSSNEKLFF.